The entry below gives a single T cell receptor (beta chain) sequence along with its context. As yet, its antigen is unknown. The sample comes from a study of shared clonotypes between healthy human individuals. General study results and limits: Donor clonotype sharing was expected to depend on sequencing depth.

TCRdb's table, derived via immunoSEQ multiplex PCR, lists solely in-frame clones and lacks some. The sample has 1.4 million or so clones; less than 99% are singletons. The origin of this receptor is a man aged 30-40 years in good health. Sample: naive CD4+ T cells sorted from blood. Documented subset: CD45RA+ positively selected.

This CDR3 reads CASSLATTSLSTDTQYF. For the CDR3, the DNA is TGCGCCAGCAGCTTGGCCACCACCTCCCTAAGCACAGATACGCAGTATTTT. The chain carries TRBV5-1 and TRBJ2-3; D uncertain. V gave up 0 bases and J gave up 0 bases, with 14 bases separating them. This CDR3 spans 17 amino acids. Germline loops: CDR1 SGHRS, CDR2 YFSETQ. Full variable domain (outside the CDR3, taken from reference TRBV5-1 and TRBJ2-3): KAGVTQTPRYLIKTRGQQVTLSCSPISGHRSVSWYQQTPGQGLQFLFEYFSETQRNKGNFPGRFSGRQFSNSRSEMNVSTLELGDSALYLCASSLATTSLSTDTQYFGPGTRLTVL.